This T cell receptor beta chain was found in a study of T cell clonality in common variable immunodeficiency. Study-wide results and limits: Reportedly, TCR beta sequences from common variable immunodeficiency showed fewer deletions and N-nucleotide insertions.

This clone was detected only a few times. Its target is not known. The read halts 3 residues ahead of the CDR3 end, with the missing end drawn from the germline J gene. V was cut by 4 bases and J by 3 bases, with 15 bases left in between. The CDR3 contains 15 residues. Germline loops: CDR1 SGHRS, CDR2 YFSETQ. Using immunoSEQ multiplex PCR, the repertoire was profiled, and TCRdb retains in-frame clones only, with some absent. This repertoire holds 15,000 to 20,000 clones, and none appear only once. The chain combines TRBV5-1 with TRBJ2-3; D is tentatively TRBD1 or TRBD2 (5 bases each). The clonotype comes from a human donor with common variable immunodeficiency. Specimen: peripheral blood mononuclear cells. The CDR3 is CASSPLGRETDTQYF. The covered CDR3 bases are TGCGCCAGCAGCCCCCTGGGCAGGGAGACAGATACG.